The T cell receptor beta chain described here comes from a study of shared clonotypes between healthy human individuals. Sequencing used immunoSEQ multiplex PCR; TCRdb keeps in-frame clones, though not all of them. The data show about 1 million clones, 75% seen once. Study-wide points: Memory subsets had estimated richness that was generally smaller than that of naive subsets.

This CDR3 region has 14 residues. Germline values: CDR1 SGDLS, CDR2 YYNGEE. With 3 bases removed from V and 5 bases from J, the gap between germline ends came to 15 bases. This clone was found many times. Its antigen is unidentified. The chain joins TRBV9 to TRBJ2-7; unclear D gene. Material: memory CD4+ T cells sorted from blood. The subset is: CD45RA-negative fraction. The sequence was obtained from a man between 18 and 35 years old in good health. The CDR3 spells CASSGGTDSHEQYF. Written as DNA, the CDR3 is TGTGCCAGCAGCGGAGGAACAGATTCCCACGAGCAGTACTTC.